Shown below are 20 T cell receptor beta chains from a single sample sequenced in a study of blood T cell repertoires in COVID-19 (dated by TCRdb to about 2020). The method behind the library was the immunoSEQ multiplex PCR assay. Drawn from immuneACCESS, this table holds only the in-frame rearrangements with V and J called that TCRdb kept. Clones are partly lost; checked studies trace under half to an unresolved V gene and leave the rest unexplained. The sample includes some 67,000 clones, with roughly nine tenths observed a single time. Roughly 5% of the sample comes from the top ten. The sample consisted of peripheral blood. These TCRs come from a woman aged 18-29 years with acute or convalescent COVID-19.

The genes are TRBV5-1 and TRBJ2-7; TRBD1 agrees at 7 bases. The germline gives CDR1 SGHRS, CDR2 YFSETQ. This CDR3 has 15 amino acids. The V and J ends lost 2 bases and 0 bases, in that order; junction bases with no gene match: 5. CDR3 region: CASSFSGTASYEQYF. The CDR3 DNA sequence: TGCGCCAGCAGCTTCTCTGGGACAGCCTCCTACGAGCAGTACTTC.

This clone has a single count. The rearrangement links TRBV18 to TRBJ2-7; D is ambiguous. The CDR3 covers 15 residues. Between the trimmed V and J ends, which lost 3 bases and 0 bases, there was a span of 12 bases. The germline V gene has CDR1 KGHSH and CDR2 LQKENI. The CDR3 loop reads CASSPLTMSSYEQYF. In DNA, the CDR3 is TGTGCCAGCTCACCCCTTACTATGAGCTCCTACGAGCAGTACTTC.

The genes are TRBV28 and TRBJ1-1; 11 bases align to TRBD1. From germline, CDR1 is MDHEN and CDR2 SYDVKM. CDR3 length equals 15 residues. The J segment lost 5 bases and the V segment lost 5 bases, leaving 7 bases of the junction unmatched. The chain's CDR3 is CASSPRTGGWTEAFF. The CDR3 DNA is TGTGCCAGCAGTCCGAGGACAGGGGGCTGGACTGAAGCTTTCTTT. The complete variable domain, with remaining parts taken from reference TRBV28 and TRBJ1-1, reads DVKVTQSSRYLVKRTGEKVFLECVQDMDHENMFWYRQDPGLGLRLIYFSYDVKMKEKGDIPEGYSVSREKKERFSLILESASTNQTSMYLCASSPRTGGWTEAFFGQGTRLTVV.

This chain connects TRBV29-1 to TRBJ1-2, with TRBD1 matching over 9 bases. CDR3 length equals 12 residues. V trimming: 6 bases; J trimming: 5 bases; junction bases outside the gene matches: 4. From germline, CDR1 is SQVTM and CDR2 ANQGSEA. CDR3 residues: CSVAGTGYGYTF. In nucleotides, the CDR3 is TGCAGCGTGGCCGGGACAGGGTATGGCTACACCTTC.

The rearrangement uses TRBV6-6 and TRBJ2-3, with 8 bases identical to TRBD2. This CDR3 contains 16 residues. The junction had 10 bases not matched to a gene; V was cut back by 2 bases and J by 6 bases. Germline V gene data show CDR1 as MNHNY and CDR2 as SVGAGI (reference sequence). The CDR3 DNA sequence: TGTGCCAGCAGTTACCCGCCGGGGGGGACTCCCGATACGCAGTATTTT. This sequence encodes CASSYPPGGTPDTQYF.

The chain couples TRBV30 to TRBJ1-2; no definite D call. Trimming removed 7 bases from V and 4 bases from J, with 13 bases in between. The germline V gene encodes CDR1 GTSNPN and CDR2 SVGIG (reference sequence). This CDR3 region has 12 residues. The CDR3 DNA reads TGTGCCTTAAAGGAGGGCACCTATGGCTACACCTTC. Its protein product is CALKEGTYGYTF. Together with reference TRBV30 and TRBJ1-2, the CDR3 gives the full variable domain: SQTIHQWPATLVQPVGSPLSLECTVEGTSNPNLYWYRQAAGRGLQLLFYSVGIGQISSEVPQNLSASRPQDRQFILSSKKLLLSDSGFYLCALKEGTYGYTFGSGTRLTVV.

The gene calls are TRBV19 and TRBJ1-1, with D possibly being TRBD1 (6 bases). Germline loops: CDR1 LNHDA, CDR2 SQIVND (reference sequence). The CDR3 contains 13 residues. Trimming took 5 bases from V and 4 from J, leaving 11 bases between them. CDR3 DNA sequence: TGTGCCAGTAGTCGGGAGGGGGGCACTGAAGCTTTCTTT. Amino acids: CASSREGGTEAFF.

V is TRBV30 and J is TRBJ2-1, with 13 bases lining up with TRBD2. Trimming cost V 4 bases and J 5 bases; bases outside gene matches: 2. CDR3 size: 14 residues. The germline gives CDR1 GTSNPN, CDR2 SVGIG (reference sequence). The CDR3 loop reads CAWTLAGGDNEQFF. The CDR3 DNA is TGTGCCTGGACACTAGCGGGAGGGGACAATGAGCAGTTCTTC.

The chain is built from TRBV5-6 and TRBJ2-5; D not certain. Germline CDR1 SGHDT, CDR2 YYEEEE. V was cut by 4 bases and J by 2 bases, with 15 bases left in between. CDR3 length equals 15 residues. The CDR3: CASSLLSHSQETQYF. The CDR3 coding sequence is TGTGCCAGCAGCCTACTGTCTCACAGTCAAGAGACCCAGTACTTC.

On this clone: This CDR3 is also generated by other DNA sequences in the sample. V usage is TRBV18 and J usage is TRBJ1-1; 9 bases are a match to TRBD1. The V gene's germline CDR1 is KGHSH and CDR2 LQKENI. J gave up 5 bases and V 3 bases, and 4 bases lay outside the gene matches. CDR3 length: 14 residues. This CDR3 is CASSPRQGETEAFF. CDR3 sequence (DNA): TGTGCCAGCTCACCCCGACAGGGGGAGACTGAAGCTTTCTTT.

This chain connects TRBV2 to TRBJ1-3; the match to TRBD1 covers 9 bases. The CDR3 sequence is 18 residues long. CDR1 and CDR2 from the germline V gene are SNHLY and FYNNEI. Trimming at V came to 2 bases and at J to 0 bases, leaving 8 bases not matched to a gene. DNA for the CDR3: TGTGCCAGCAGTGAAAGCCCGGGGACAGGGACCTCTGGAAACACCATATATTTT. Amino acids: CASSESPGTGTSGNTIYF.

Here the CDR3 DNA reads TGTGCCAGCAGTACGGGACAGGCCCAAAGGGGCGAGCAGTACTTC. Translated, it gives CASSTGQAQRGEQYF. The V and J genes are TRBV27 and TRBJ2-7, with 8 bases lining up with TRBD1. Trimming cost V 5 bases and J 6 bases; bases outside gene matches: 12. The CDR3 runs 15 residues. Germline-derived CDR1 and CDR2 are MNHEY and SMNVEV (reference sequence).

CDR3 nucleotide sequence: TGTGCCAGCAGCTTGATAGCGGGGAGCACAGATACGCAGTATTTT. It encodes CASSLIAGSTDTQYF. The chain recombines TRBV5-4 with TRBJ2-3; TRBD2 aligns across 8 bases. Germline trimming cut 1 base from V and 0 bases from J; bases unmatched to any gene: 1. Germline-derived CDR1 and CDR2 are SGHNT and YYREEE (reference sequence). This CDR3 has 15 amino acids.

The chain carries TRBV19 and TRBJ2-3; TRBD2 agrees at 7 bases. The CDR3 extends over 15 amino acids. Germline CDR1 reads LNHDA; CDR2 reads SQIVND (reference sequence). V was pared by 3 bases and J by 1 base, with 4 bases of the junction left unmatched. CDR3 DNA sequence: TGTGCCAGTAGTATGTGGGCGGGGGGCACAGATACGCAGTATTTT. Translating it yields CASSMWAGGTDTQYF.

The V gene is TRBV20-1, the J gene TRBJ2-3; 8 positions match TRBD2. This CDR3 is 16 amino acids long. The germline V gene has CDR1 DFQATT and CDR2 SNEGSKA (reference sequence). V shed 3 bases, J shed 6 bases, and the junction held 14 bases outside the gene matches. The CDR3 nucleotides read TGCAGTGCTAGTCCACCGGCAGCGGGAGTATCGGATACGCAGTATTTT. Residues: CSASPPAAGVSDTQYF.

This chain uses TRBV9 with TRBJ2-3; no firm D call. Germline CDR1 SGDLS, CDR2 YYNGEE. V lost 0 bases and J 0 bases, leaving 5 bases between the germline ends. This CDR3 has 14 amino acids. The CDR3 DNA follows: TGTGCCAGCAGCGTAGTTGAGAGCACAGATACGCAGTATTTT. Translated: CASSVVESTDTQYF. The full variable domain, completed using reference TRBV9 and TRBJ2-3, is DSGVTQTPKHLITATGQRVTLRCSPRSGDLSVYWYQQSLDQGLQFLIQYYNGEERAKGNILERFSAQQFPDLHSELNLSSLELGDSALYFCASSVVESTDTQYFGPGTRLTVL.

This clone was counted once. The J gene is TRBJ1-1, the V gene TRBV11-2; the D gene is possibly TRBD1 (6 bases). CDR3 length equals 14 residues. Germline V gene sequence: CDR1 SGHAT, CDR2 FQNNGV. Trimming stripped 1 base from V and 6 bases from J, with 12 bases between. The CDR3 here is CASSLAGAPAEAFF. The CDR3 DNA reads as TGTGCCAGCAGCTTAGCAGGGGCGCCCGCTGAAGCTTTCTTT.

This sequence joins TRBV7-4 and TRBJ2-7; possible D gene TRBD1, 5 bases. Germline assignment: CDR1 SGHVT and CDR2 SQSDAQ. The CDR3 runs 15 residues. V lost 2 bases and J lost 2, with 13 bases in between. CDR3 sequence: CASSLRRGTPYEQYF. CDR3 nucleotides: TGTGCCAGCAGCTTACGTAGGGGAACCCCCTACGAGCAGTACTTC.

This chain joins TRBV2 and TRBJ2-7, with D possibly TRBD1 on 6 matching bases. The ends were cut back, 2 bases at V and 1 base at J, with 15 bases in the middle. The CDR3 runs to 16 residues. CDR1 is SNHLY, CDR2 FYNNEI, per germline. Written as DNA, the CDR3 is TGTGCCAGCAGTGAACGGGGTCGGGACAAATCCTACGAGCAGTACTTC. Translated, it gives CASSERGRDKSYEQYF.

This clone was recorded only once. The J gene is TRBJ1-2, the V gene TRBV30, with D perhaps matching TRBD1 (6 bases). The CDR3 has 17 residues. CDR1 and CDR2 from the germline V gene are GTSNPN and SVGIG (reference sequence). Deletions cut 0 bases from V and 0 bases from J, with 17 bases between. CDR3 sequence: CAWSVVGAYMTNYGYTF. The CDR3 DNA sequence: TGTGCCTGGAGTGTAGTGGGGGCCTATATGACTAACTATGGCTACACCTTC.